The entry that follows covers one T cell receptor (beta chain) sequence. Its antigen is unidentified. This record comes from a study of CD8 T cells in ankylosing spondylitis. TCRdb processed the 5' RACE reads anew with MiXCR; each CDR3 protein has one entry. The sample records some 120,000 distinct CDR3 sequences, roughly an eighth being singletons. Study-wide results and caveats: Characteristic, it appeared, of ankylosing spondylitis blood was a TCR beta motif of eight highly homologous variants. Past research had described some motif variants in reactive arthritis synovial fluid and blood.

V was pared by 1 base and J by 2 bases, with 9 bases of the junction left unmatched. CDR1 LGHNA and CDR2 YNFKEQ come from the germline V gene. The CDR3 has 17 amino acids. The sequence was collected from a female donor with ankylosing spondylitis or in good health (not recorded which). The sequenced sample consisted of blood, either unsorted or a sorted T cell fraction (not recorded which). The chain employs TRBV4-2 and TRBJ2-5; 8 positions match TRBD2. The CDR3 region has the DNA TGTGCCAGCAGCCAAGCGAGTTTAGCGGGGCATCAAGAGACCCAGTACTTC. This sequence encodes CASSQASLAGHQETQYF.